This T cell receptor (beta chain) was found in a study of blood T cells in healthy people across ages. Study at large: About one barcoded beta molecule per two T cells was the capture yield of template switching. Study findings and constraints: Long-lived donors carried more naive CD4+ cells and greater diversity than aged donors.

CDR3 length: 16 amino acids. The V end lost 2 bases, the J end lost 1 base, and 15 bases lay between the germline ends. CDR1 SGHRS and CDR2 YFSETQ come from the germline V gene. PCR was performed a second time for roughly 7 to 12 cycles using a sample-barcoded 5' primer and a J-beta primer mix. TCRdb reanalysed the 5' RACE reads using MiXCR and keeps one entry per CDR3 protein. The sample lists over 1,200,000 distinct CDR3 sequences; 59% were seen once. On this clonotype: The antigen remains undetermined.

The TCR originated in a man in his late teens or twenties in good health. The sequenced material came from blood. The J gene is TRBJ1-2, the V gene TRBV5-1; the D gene is possibly TRBD1 (6 bases). The CDR3 loop is CASSFTLGGRNYGYTF. As DNA, the CDR3 is TGCGCCAGCAGCTTTACCCTAGGGGGGCGTAACTATGGCTACACCTTC.